Listed here are 17 T cell receptor beta chains from one sample, sequenced in a study of shared clonotypes between healthy human individuals. The protocol was immunoSEQ multiplex PCR, while the TCRdb copy is restricted to in-frame clones and leaves out a portion. The sample lists hundreds of thousands of clones, roughly 72% occurring once. The sample comprised memory CD4+ T cells sorted from blood. Subset of the sample: CD45RA-negative fraction. The receptors stem from a woman aged 30 to 39 in good health.

The V and J genes are TRBV7-2 and TRBJ2-2; maybe TRBD2 (5 bases). V gave up 7 bases and J gave up 5 bases, with 14 bases separating them. CDR3 length: 14 residues. Germline V gene data show CDR1 as SGHTA and CDR2 as FQGNSA. The CDR3 coding sequence is TGTGCCAGCATCCCCGGAGGCTCGACCGGGGAGCTGTTTTTT. Translation gives CASIPGGSTGELFF.

The chain employs TRBV5-1 and TRBJ2-1, with D possibly being TRBD2 (6 bases). V was shortened by 0 bases and J by 5 bases, with 9 bases between the two germline ends. Per germline, CDR1 SGHRS and CDR2 YFSETQ. The CDR3 sequence is 14 residues long. This chain's CDR3 is CASSLGTKDNEQFF. CDR3 nucleotides: TGCGCCAGCAGCTTGGGGACTAAGGACAATGAGCAGTTCTTC.

The rearrangement uses TRBV5-6 and TRBJ1-2; D unclear. The CDR3 covers 14 residues. Per the germline V gene, CDR1 is SGHDT and CDR2 is YYEEEE. V was trimmed by 0 bases and J by 0 bases, leaving 6 bases between them. CDR3 protein: CASSLATANYGYTF. In DNA, the CDR3 is TGTGCCAGCAGCTTGGCGACGGCTAACTATGGCTACACCTTC. Combining the CDR3 with reference TRBV5-6 and TRBJ1-2 gives the whole variable domain DAGVTQSPTHLIKTRGQQVTLRCSPKSGHDTVSWYQQALGQGPQFIFQYYEEEERQRGNFPDRFSGHQFPNYSSELNVNALLLGDSALYLCASSLATANYGYTFGSGTRLTVV.

This rearrangement joins TRBV5-1 to TRBJ2-7; D not certain. Germline V gene lookup returns CDR1 SGHRS and CDR2 YFSETQ. With 0 bases removed from V and 5 bases from J, the gap between germline ends came to 15 bases. This CDR3 is 15 amino acids long. This chain's CDR3 is CASSLGFVGLNEQYF. The CDR3 DNA reads TGCGCCAGCAGCTTGGGGTTCGTGGGCCTCAACGAGCAGTACTTC.

The chain links TRBV6-5 to TRBJ2-5; D is ambiguous. The J call may be faulty, since TRBJ2-7 better matches the DNA end. The CDR3 is made up of 14 amino acids. In germline, CDR1 is MNHEY, CDR2 SVGAGI. As DNA, the CDR3 is TGTGCCAGCAGTGAGAAAGGTGCGTTCTACGAGCAGTACTTC. This codes for CASSEKGAFYEQYF.

The chain is built from TRBV5-1 and TRBJ1-1; 8 nucleotides align to TRBD1. The CDR3 is made up of 15 amino acids. The germline CDR1 and CDR2 sequences are SGHRS and YFSETQ. V lost 4 bases, J lost 0 bases, and 5 bases stayed unmatched. DNA of the CDR3: TGCGCCAGCAGCGGGAGGACAGGGTTGAACACTGAAGCTTTCTTT. Translating gives CASSGRTGLNTEAFF.

J is TRBJ2-7 and V is TRBV6-1, with D perhaps TRBD2 (5 bases). The germline V and J ends were trimmed by 5 bases and 3 bases, with 14 bases remaining between them. CDR3 length: 14 residues. Per germline, CDR1 MNHNS and CDR2 SASEGT. The CDR3 DNA follows: TGTGCCAGCAGTATCCGGGAAGCCCACTACGAGCAGTACTTC. Its protein product is CASSIREAHYEQYF.

The chain is built from TRBV10-1 and TRBJ2-7, with TRBD2 as a possible D gene (5 bases). Germline V gene lookup returns CDR1 WNHNN and CDR2 SYGVQD (reference sequence). The CDR3 runs 13 residues. V lost 6 bases, J lost 6 bases, and 15 bases lay in between. This chain's CDR3 is CASSFSGSVEQYF. DNA for the CDR3: TGCGCCAGCAGCTTTTCGGGATCTGTCGAGCAGTACTTC.

Only a few counts were recorded for this clone. The chain combines TRBV7-2 with TRBJ1-3, with 7 bases identical to TRBD1. CDR3 length: 14 residues. Germline V lookup: CDR1 SGHTA, CDR2 FQGNSA. With V trimmed by 5 bases and J by 3 bases, 4 bases remained unmatched. This CDR3 is CASSMTGLGNTIYF. DNA of the CDR3: TGTGCCAGCAGCATGACAGGGCTTGGAAACACCATATATTTT.

The rearrangement uses TRBV6-5 and TRBJ1-1; 10 bases are shared with TRBD1. The CDR3 sequence is 15 residues long. The V gene end was trimmed by 6 bases and the J gene end by 5 bases; junction bases not matched to a gene: 9. The V gene's germline CDR1 is MNHEY and CDR2 SVGAGI. CDR3 protein: CASRAPTGGRTEAFF. CDR3 nucleotides: TGTGCCAGCAGAGCCCCGACAGGGGGCAGGACTGAAGCTTTCTTT.

The chain uses TRBV12-5 and TRBJ2-7; unclear D gene. Germline loops: CDR1 LGHNT, CDR2 FRNRAP. The CDR3 runs 12 residues. V dropped 3 bases and J dropped 2 bases, with 5 bases sitting between them. Here the CDR3 reads CASGFSTYEQYF. CDR3 sequence (DNA): TGTGCTAGTGGTTTTTCAACCTACGAGCAGTACTTC. Full variable domain (missing parts from reference TRBV12-5 and TRBJ2-7): DARVTQTPRHKVTEMGQEVTMRCQPILGHNTVFWYRQTMMQGLELLAYFRNRAPLDDSGMPKDRFSAEMPDATLATLKIQPSEPRDSAVYFCASGFSTYEQYFGPGTRLTVT.

The chain couples TRBV28 to TRBJ2-7, with 9 positions matching TRBD2. The germline gives CDR1 MDHEN, CDR2 SYDVKM. The CDR3 covers 20 residues. Germline trimming cut 1 base from V and 9 bases from J; bases unmatched to any gene: 25. CDR3 nucleotides: TGTGCCAGCAGTTTATCTAGGCGGTGGGGCGGGAGGGCGTCTTTTTTGGTGCAGTACTTC. Its protein is CASSLSRRWGGRASFLVQYF.

V is TRBV5-1 and J is TRBJ2-2, with 9 bases identical to TRBD2. Germline V lookup: CDR1 SGHRS, CDR2 YFSETQ. J was trimmed by 7 bases and V by 0 bases; bases with no gene match: 1. This CDR3 contains 14 residues. CDR3 in DNA: TGCGCCAGCAGCTTGGTGACTAGCGGCGGGGAGCTGTTTTTT. Encoded protein: CASSLVTSGGELFF.

The V call is TRBV10-1, the J call TRBJ2-3; TRBD2 matches 13 bases. This CDR3 spans 18 amino acids. Germline V CDR1 and CDR2: WNHNN, SYGVQD (reference sequence). J was trimmed by 2 bases and V by 4 bases; bases with no gene match: 9. DNA for the CDR3: TGCGCCAGCAGTGGCGGGACTAGCGGGATAGGATTCACAGATACGCAGTATTTT. Translation: CASSGGTSGIGFTDTQYF.

V and J are TRBV28 and TRBJ2-1; D is uncertain. Per germline, CDR1 MDHEN and CDR2 SYDVKM. CDR3 length equals 12 residues. Trimming took 2 bases from V and 8 from J, leaving 7 bases between them. CDR3: CASSLGSYEQFF. CDR3 nucleotides: TGTGCCAGCAGTTTAGGATCGTATGAGCAGTTCTTC.

This chain links TRBV4-1 with TRBJ2-1; D unclear. Trimming cost V 1 base and J 0 bases, with 4 bases left between them. The CDR3 totals 14 residues. Germline CDR1 is MGHRA and CDR2 is YSYEKL. CDR3 sequence: CASSQAGSYNEQFF. For the CDR3, the DNA is TGCGCCAGCAGCCAAGCGGGCTCCTACAATGAGCAGTTCTTC.

This clone was seen a single time. The rearrangement links TRBV6-4 to TRBJ1-1; TRBD1 is a possible D gene (6 bases). The CDR3 sequence is 15 residues long. V lost 1 base and J 6 bases, leaving 15 bases between the germline ends. Germline V gene lookup returns CDR1 MRHNA and CDR2 SNTAGT. The CDR3 coding sequence is TGTGCCAGCAGTGACTTCGGGGAGGGGGACCCTGAAGCTTTCTTT. Residues: CASSDFGEGDPEAFF.